Shown below are 25 T cell receptor beta chains from a single sample sequenced in a study of response to subunit inactivated influenza vaccine. One entry per CDR3 protein results from TCRdb running MiXCR on the RT-PCR reads. The data show hundreds of thousands of distinct CDR3 sequences, about 7.6% seen once. Sequenced here: PBMCs from blood, sampled around 25 months after vaccination. Receptors originate from a man between 50 and 69 years old who received an inactivated influenza vaccine.

J is TRBJ1-1 and V is TRBV6-9, with TRBD1 identical over 9 bases. CDR1 and CDR2 from the germline V gene are MNHGY and SVAAGI. This CDR3 is 16 amino acids long. The V segment lost 7 bases and the J segment 0 bases; nucleotides outside the gene matches: 9. This CDR3 reads CASTTGGSGMNTEAFF. The CDR3 DNA is TGTGCCAGCACCACAGGGGGCTCGGGAATGAACACTGAAGCTTTCTTT.

This clonotype occurred many times. The rearrangement uses TRBV20-1 and TRBJ2-3; TRBD2 aligns across 12 bases. The CDR3 extends over 16 amino acids. Germline loops: CDR1 DFQATT, CDR2 SNEGSKA (reference sequence). The J segment lost 3 bases and the V segment lost 5 bases, leaving 9 bases of the junction unmatched. CDR3 bases: TGCAGTGCTGAAAGACTAGCGGGAGCATGGACAGATACGCAGTATTTT. It translates to CSAERLAGAWTDTQYF.

The gene calls are TRBV5-1 and TRBJ2-3; possible D gene TRBD1, 5 bases. Trimming shortened V by 4 bases and J by 2 bases, and 17 bases separated the two germline ends. The CDR3 contains 16 residues. Germline lookup yields CDR1 SGHRS and CDR2 YFSETQ. The CDR3 DNA reads as TGCGCCAGCAGCCCCCGGACAAGTTTTATCACAGATACGCAGTATTTT. It is translated as CASSPRTSFITDTQYF.

This clonotype was picked up a small number of times. The chain links TRBV28 to TRBJ1-6, with TRBD1 as a possible D gene (5 bases). The CDR3 extends over 13 amino acids. Germline CDR1 is MDHEN and CDR2 is SYDVKM. The V gene lost 9 bases and the J gene lost 14 bases, with 20 bases spanning the gap. For the CDR3, the DNA is TGTGCCAGTCTCTCTTTCGGGGGTTTAACCCTCCACTTT. Translation: CASLSFGGLTLHF.

This clonotype has ten or more counts. The chain joins TRBV4-2 to TRBJ2-2, with D perhaps TRBD1 (5 bases). Germline V gene data show CDR1 as LGHNA and CDR2 as YNFKEQ. Trimming pared 1 base from V and 3 bases from J, leaving 6 bases between. The CDR3 runs to 14 residues. As DNA, the CDR3 is TGTGCCAGCAGCCAAGTCAGGGACACCGGGGAGCTGTTTTTT. Translation: CASSQVRDTGELFF.

This clonotype turned up a few times. The chain couples TRBV12-3 or TRBV12-4 to TRBJ2-2; 9 nucleotides align to TRBD1. CDR3 length equals 16 residues. Losses at the gene ends were 6 bases for V and 5 bases for J; bases not matched to a gene: 10. The CDR3 sequence: CASRSIRDRVTGELFF. In DNA form, the CDR3 reads TGTGCCAGCAGGTCCATCCGGGACAGGGTTACCGGGGAGCTGTTTTTT.

This clonotype occurred a few times. V and J are TRBV6-5 and TRBJ2-1; no firm D call. V lost 3 bases and J 8 bases, leaving 5 bases between the germline ends. Germline CDR1 is MNHEY and CDR2 is SVGAGI. The CDR3 loop spans 11 amino acids. The CDR3 here is CASSYWDEQFF. CDR3 sequence (DNA): TGTGCCAGCAGTTATTGGGATGAGCAGTTCTTC.

This clonotype was seen repeatedly, ten times or more. The chain is built from TRBV7-2 and TRBJ2-3; D might be TRBD1 or TRBD2, each matching 6 bases. The CDR3 has 13 amino acids. V was cut by 11 bases and J by 4 bases, with 16 bases left in between. Germline V gene lookup returns CDR1 SGHTA and CDR2 FQGNSA. The CDR3 nucleotides read TGTGCCTCAGAGGAGGGGGTCGCAGATACGCAGTATTTT. Translated, it gives CASEEGVADTQYF.

This clonotype was seen a few times. The chain has TRBV9 and TRBJ2-7, with D perhaps matching TRBD2 (6 bases). The length of the CDR3 is 13 residues. The V end was cut by 4 bases, the J end by 3 bases, with 11 bases between. Germline CDR1 is SGDLS and CDR2 is YYNGEE. In DNA, the CDR3 is TGTGCCAGCAGCATCCACGGGGGCTACGAGCAGTACTTC. Translation gives CASSIHGGYEQYF.

This clonotype came up many times. The V and J genes are TRBV4-1 and TRBJ1-5; TRBD1 matches at 7 bases. The J segment lost 6 bases and the V segment lost 1 base, leaving 6 bases of the junction unmatched. Looked up from germline, CDR1 is MGHRA and CDR2 is YSYEKL. This CDR3 spans 15 amino acids. The CDR3 reads CASSQGAGTVQPQHF. The CDR3 region has the DNA TGCGCCAGCAGCCAAGGGGCCGGGACAGTTCAGCCCCAGCATTTT.

Notes on this clonotype: At one end the junction does not follow the germline gene, possibly because of a read error. The J gene is TRBJ2-5, the V gene TRBV5-6, with 10 positions matching TRBD2. There are 18 residues in the CDR3. Germline CDR1 SGHDT, CDR2 YYEEEE. The CDR3 here is CACSLISGGAPYQETQYF. CDR3 DNA sequence: TGTGCCTGCAGCTTGATCAGCGGGGGGGCCCCGTACCAAGAGACCCAGTACTTC. The full variable domain, in which reference TRBV5-6 and TRBJ2-5 provide the parts outside the CDR3, is DAGVTQSPTHLIKTRGQQVTLRCSPKSGHDTVSWYQQALGQGPQFIFQYYEEEERQRGNFPDRFSGHQFPNYSSELNVNALLLGDSALYLCACSLISGGAPYQETQYFGPGTRLLVL.

The chain combines TRBV20-1 with TRBJ1-2; D uncertain. The V gene lost 1 base and the J gene lost 0 bases, with 6 bases spanning the gap. Germline assignment: CDR1 DFQATT and CDR2 SNEGSKA (reference sequence). The CDR3 has 13 residues. CDR3 sequence (DNA): TGCAGTGCTAGAGGAGGGTCTAACTATGGCTACACCTTC. Encoded protein: CSARGGSNYGYTF.

Points on this clonotype: A read error may explain this, as a much larger clone is one base away. The V call is TRBV7-2, the J call TRBJ2-4, with 9 bases identical to TRBD1. Germline CDR1 SGHTA, CDR2 FQGNSA. This CDR3 has 16 residues. CDR3 amino acids: CPSSPRTGVAKNIQYF. In DNA, the CDR3 is TGTCCCAGCAGCCCCAGGACAGGGGTAGCCAAAAACATTCAGTACTTC.

The V call is TRBV28, the J call TRBJ2-7, with TRBD2 matching over 8 bases. The germline V gene has CDR1 MDHEN and CDR2 SYDVKM. The CDR3 spans 19 residues. V lost 3 bases and J lost 2; bases outside the gene matches: 18. As DNA, the CDR3 is TGTGCCAGCAGTTTCTCAAGGGGGGACTACGCGGGGGGAACCTACGAGCAGTACTTC. This encodes CASSFSRGDYAGGTYEQYF.

This clonotype was recorded at least ten times. The chain recombines TRBV12-3 or TRBV12-4 with TRBJ2-7, with TRBD1 matching over 9 bases. V lost 6 bases, J lost 5 bases, and 8 bases stayed unmatched. The CDR3 spans 14 residues. The CDR3 coding sequence is TGTGCCAGCAGGCGGGACAGGGATTACCACGAGCAGTACTTC. It translates to CASRRDRDYHEQYF.

This clonotype has only a few counts. The chain employs TRBV7-2 and TRBJ2-5, with D perhaps assigned TRBD1 or TRBD2 (5 bases each). V gave up 2 bases and J gave up 4 bases, with 11 bases separating them. The CDR3 totals 14 residues. Germline CDR1 SGHTA, CDR2 FQGNSA. CDR3 DNA: TGTGCCAGCAGCTTATTAGGGACGGGAGAGACCCAGTACTTC. Translating it yields CASSLLGTGETQYF. The full variable domain, with the rest looked up from reference TRBV7-2 and TRBJ2-5, is GAGVSQSPSNKVTEKGKDVELRCDPISGHTALYWYRQSLGQGLEFLIYFQGNSAPDKSGLPSDRFSAERTGGSVSTLTIQRTQQEDSAVYLCASSLLGTGETQYFGPGTRLLVL.

This clonotype was counted many times. CDR3 residues: CASSLGRMNTEAFF. The CDR3, as DNA: TGTGCCAGCAGTTTGGGCAGGATGAACACTGAAGCTTTCTTT. The chain carries TRBV7-9 and TRBJ1-1; D gene uncertain. Germline lookup yields CDR1 SEHNR and CDR2 FQNEAQ (reference sequence). V was trimmed by 6 bases and J by 0 bases, leaving 11 bases between them. The CDR3 runs 14 residues.

This rearrangement joins TRBV11-3 to TRBJ2-1, with 7 bases identical to TRBD1. Germline trimming cut 3 bases from V and 6 bases from J; bases unmatched to any gene: 8. Germline values: CDR1 SGHNT, CDR2 YENEEA. CDR3 length equals 15 residues. The CDR3 coding sequence is TGTGCCAGCAGCTTGGATATGACAGGGCTCAATGAGCAGTTCTTC. Protein product: CASSLDMTGLNEQFF.

This clonotype was counted between two and nine times. This chain uses TRBV12-3 or TRBV12-4 with TRBJ2-2; 7 nucleotides match TRBD1. The CDR3 loop spans 16 amino acids. V trimming: 3 bases; J trimming: 3 bases; junction bases outside the gene matches: 7. The CDR3 coding sequence is TGTGCCAGCAGTTTCCGACAGGGACGGCACACCGGGGAGCTGTTTTTT. Residues: CASSFRQGRHTGELFF.

In this sample, this clonotype turned up a few times. The J gene is TRBJ2-2, the V gene TRBV28; D may be TRBD1 or TRBD2 (6 bases each). V was cut by 3 bases and J by 3 bases, with 20 bases left in between. The germline CDR1 and CDR2 sequences are MDHEN and SYDVKM. This CDR3 contains 18 residues. The DNA of the CDR3 is TGTGCCAGCAGTTTTAGGTCGTGGGGGGCTCGAGACACCGGGGAGCTGTTTTTT. As protein: CASSFRSWGARDTGELFF.

This clonotype was seen more than once but under ten times. The V and J genes are TRBV20-1 and TRBJ2-7; TRBD2 matches at 8 bases. This CDR3 spans 16 amino acids. J lost 0 bases, V lost 0 bases, and 7 bases had no gene match. Germline V gene lookup returns CDR1 DFQATT and CDR2 SNEGSKA (reference sequence). The CDR3: CSARDYRAGASYEQYF. The CDR3, as DNA: TGCAGTGCTAGAGACTATCGAGCGGGAGCCTCCTACGAGCAGTACTTC.

On this clonotype: A read error may be the cause here, since a much bigger clone is one base away. This rearrangement joins TRBV4-1 to TRBJ1-5; D remains ambiguous. This CDR3 has 16 residues. Trimming pared 0 bases from V and 0 bases from J, leaving 9 bases between. Germline lookup yields CDR1 MGHRA and CDR2 YSYEKL. CDR3 loop: CASSQDHIYSNQPQHF. CDR3 sequence (DNA): TGCGCCAGCAGCCAAGATCACATCTATAGCAATCAGCCCCAGCATTTT.

This clonotype was counted at least ten times. The chain recombines TRBV5-1 with TRBJ2-3; 7 bases line up with TRBD2. This CDR3 is built from 16 residues. CDR1 SGHRS and CDR2 YFSETQ come from the germline V gene. V lost 0 bases and J lost 2; bases outside the gene matches: 6. In nucleotides, the CDR3 is TGCGCCAGCAGCTTGGGGGACTATCGGCTCACAGATACGCAGTATTTT. Translation: CASSLGDYRLTDTQYF.

At least ten counts were recorded for this clonotype. V and J are TRBV12-3 or TRBV12-4 and TRBJ1-3, with D uncertain. V shed 3 bases and J shed 1 base, with 13 bases lying between them. The CDR3 is 16 amino acids. The CDR3 protein is CASSFTSGRSGNTIYF. The CDR3 nucleotides read TGTGCCAGCAGTTTTACCTCGGGAAGATCTGGAAACACCATATATTTT.

This clonotype was counted a few times. V gene TRBV4-3 combines with J gene TRBJ2-5; the match to TRBD2 covers 13 bases. Trimming cost V 6 bases and J 4 bases; bases outside gene matches: 8. This CDR3 comprises 16 residues. CDR1 is LGHNA, CDR2 YSLEER, per germline. The CDR3 DNA reads TGCGCCAGCAGTCCGAAAACTAGCGGGGGGGGAGAGACCCAGTACTTC. Protein sequence: CASSPKTSGGGETQYF.